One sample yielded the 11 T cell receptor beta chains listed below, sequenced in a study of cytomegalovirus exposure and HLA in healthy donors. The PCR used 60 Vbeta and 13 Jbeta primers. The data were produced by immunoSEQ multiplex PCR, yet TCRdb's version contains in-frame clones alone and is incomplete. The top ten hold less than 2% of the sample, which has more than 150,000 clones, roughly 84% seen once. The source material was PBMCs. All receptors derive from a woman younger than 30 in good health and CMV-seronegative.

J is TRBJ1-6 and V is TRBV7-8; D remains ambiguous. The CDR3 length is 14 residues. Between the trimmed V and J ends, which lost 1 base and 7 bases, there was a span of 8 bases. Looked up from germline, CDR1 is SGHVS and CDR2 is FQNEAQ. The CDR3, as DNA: TGTGCCAGCAGCTTAGACGCGGGGAATTCACCCCTCCACTTT. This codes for CASSLDAGNSPLHF.

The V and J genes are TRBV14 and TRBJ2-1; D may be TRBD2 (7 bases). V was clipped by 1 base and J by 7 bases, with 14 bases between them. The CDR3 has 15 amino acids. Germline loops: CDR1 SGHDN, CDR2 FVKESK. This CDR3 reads CASSQGRGAWNEQFF. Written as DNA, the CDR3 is TGTGCCAGCAGCCAAGGACGGGGGGCCTGGAATGAGCAGTTCTTC.

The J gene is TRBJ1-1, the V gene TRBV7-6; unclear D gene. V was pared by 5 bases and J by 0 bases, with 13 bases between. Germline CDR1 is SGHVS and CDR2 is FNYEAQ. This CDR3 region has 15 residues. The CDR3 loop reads CASSTYQTMNTEAFF. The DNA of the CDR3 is TGTGCCAGCAGCACCTACCAAACCATGAACACTGAAGCTTTCTTT.

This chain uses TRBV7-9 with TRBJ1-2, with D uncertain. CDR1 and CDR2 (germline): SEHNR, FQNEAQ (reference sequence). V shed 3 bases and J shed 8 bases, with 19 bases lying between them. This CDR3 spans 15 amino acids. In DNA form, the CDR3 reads TGTGCCAGCAGCTTTGGCGGGATTCGGCTTGGCGGCTACACCTTC. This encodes CASSFGGIRLGGYTF.

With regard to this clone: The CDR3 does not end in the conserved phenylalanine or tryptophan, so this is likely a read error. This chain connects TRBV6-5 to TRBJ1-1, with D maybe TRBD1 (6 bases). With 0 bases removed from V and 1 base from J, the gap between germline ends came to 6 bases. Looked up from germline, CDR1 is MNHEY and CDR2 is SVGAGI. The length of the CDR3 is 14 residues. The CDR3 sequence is CASSYSDRNTEAFL. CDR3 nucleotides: TGTGCCAGCAGTTACTCGGACAGGAACACTGAAGCTTTCCTT.

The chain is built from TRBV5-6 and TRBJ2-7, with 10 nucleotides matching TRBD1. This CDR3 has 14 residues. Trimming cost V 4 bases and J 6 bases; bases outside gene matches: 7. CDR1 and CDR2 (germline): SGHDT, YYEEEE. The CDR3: CASSRGTGVGEQYF. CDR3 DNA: TGTGCCAGCAGCCGCGGGACAGGGGTTGGCGAGCAGTACTTC.

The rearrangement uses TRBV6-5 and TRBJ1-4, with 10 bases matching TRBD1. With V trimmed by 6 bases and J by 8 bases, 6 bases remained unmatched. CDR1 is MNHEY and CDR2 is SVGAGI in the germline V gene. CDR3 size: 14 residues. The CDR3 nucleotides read TGTGCCAGCAGCCGAGACAGGGGGCGGGAAAAACTGTTTTTT. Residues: CASSRDRGREKLFF.

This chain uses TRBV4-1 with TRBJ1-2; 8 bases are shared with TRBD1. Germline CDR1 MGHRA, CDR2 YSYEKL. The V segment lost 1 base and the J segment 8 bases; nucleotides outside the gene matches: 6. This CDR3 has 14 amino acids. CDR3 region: CASSQGDRGLGYTF. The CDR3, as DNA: TGCGCCAGCAGCCAAGGCGACAGGGGTCTAGGCTACACCTTC.

The CDR3 nucleotides are TGTGCCAGTAGTATAGCCGGAACTAGCGGGGTAGAGACCCAGTACTTC. The encoded protein is CASSIAGTSGVETQYF. The rearrangement links TRBV19 to TRBJ2-5, with 10 bases lining up with TRBD2. Per germline, CDR1 LNHDA and CDR2 SQIVND (reference sequence). There are 16 residues in the CDR3. The junction had 6 bases not matched to a gene; V was cut back by 1 base and J by 4 bases. Combining the CDR3 with reference TRBV19 and TRBJ2-5 gives the whole variable domain DGGITQSPKYLFRKEGQNVTLSCEQNLNHDAMYWYRQDPGQGLRLIYYSQIVNDFQKGDIAEGYSVSREKKESFPLTVTSAQKNPTAFYLCASSIAGTSGVETQYFGPGTRLLVL.

CDR3 DNA: TGTGCCAGCAGCTTAGAGCTTCGGGGTGCGGAGACCCAGTACTTC. It codes for CASSLELRGAETQYF. The chain uses TRBV7-7 and TRBJ2-5; D perhaps matches TRBD2 (5 bases). Trimming removed 1 base from V and 5 bases from J, with 14 bases in between. The CDR3 loop spans 15 amino acids. Germline V gene lookup returns CDR1 SSHAT and CDR2 FNYEAQ (reference sequence).

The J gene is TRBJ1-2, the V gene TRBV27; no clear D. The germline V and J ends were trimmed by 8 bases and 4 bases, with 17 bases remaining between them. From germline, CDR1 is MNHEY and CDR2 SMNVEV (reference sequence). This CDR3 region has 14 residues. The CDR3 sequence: CASGYEGPVYGYTF. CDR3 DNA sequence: TGTGCCAGCGGTTATGAGGGCCCTGTCTATGGCTACACCTTC.